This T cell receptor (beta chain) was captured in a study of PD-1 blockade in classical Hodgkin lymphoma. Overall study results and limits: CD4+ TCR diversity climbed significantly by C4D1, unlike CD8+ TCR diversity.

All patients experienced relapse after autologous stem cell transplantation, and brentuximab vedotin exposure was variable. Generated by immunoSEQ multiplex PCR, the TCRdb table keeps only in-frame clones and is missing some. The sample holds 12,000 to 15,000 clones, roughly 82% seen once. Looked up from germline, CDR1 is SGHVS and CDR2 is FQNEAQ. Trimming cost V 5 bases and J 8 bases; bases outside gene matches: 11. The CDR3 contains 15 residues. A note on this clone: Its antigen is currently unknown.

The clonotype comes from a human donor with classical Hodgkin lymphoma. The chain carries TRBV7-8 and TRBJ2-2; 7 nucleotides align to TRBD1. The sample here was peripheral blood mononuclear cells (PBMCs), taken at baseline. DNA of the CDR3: TGTGCCAGCAGCCCGGAAAGGGGGCTCCGAGGGGAGCTGTTTTTT. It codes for CASSPERGLRGELFF.